The present T cell receptor beta chain was sequenced within a study of cytomegalovirus exposure and HLA in healthy donors. In the PCR, 60 Vbeta and 13 Jbeta primers were used. Assay used: immunoSEQ multiplex PCR; TCRdb lists only in-frame clones, some missing. The table shows some 150,000 clones, with 64% occurring only once. Germline CDR1 reads LGHNA; CDR2 reads YNFKEQ. This CDR3 has 15 amino acids. V lost 5 bases and J lost 5; bases outside the gene matches: 7. The specimen was PBMCs. This clonotype was sampled from a woman aged 25-40 years in good health and CMV-seropositive. The chain combines TRBV4-2 with TRBJ2-5; 11 bases map to TRBD2. DNA for the CDR3: TGTGCCAGCAGCTCCCGACTAGCGGGAATCGAGACCCAGTACTTC. This codes for CASSSRLAGIETQYF.